The table lists the clone carrying this T cell receptor beta chain with a few counts. This sample is drawn from a study of blood T cells in healthy people across ages. The CDR3 has 15 amino acids. Germline lookup yields CDR1 MGHDK and CDR2 SYGVNS. Trimming took off 0 bases at V and 1 base at J, with 9 bases between the two ends. Primed by a sample-barcoded 5' primer and a J-beta primer mix, a second PCR proceeded for roughly 7 to 11 cycles. TCRdb itself ran the 5' RACE reads through MiXCR, one entry per CDR3 protein. Here the sample spans over a million distinct CDR3 sequences, around 45% being singletons.

This TCR came from a woman between 55 and 75 years old in good health. The V call is TRBV25-1, the J call TRBJ2-5; D possibly matches TRBD1 or TRBD2 (5 bases each). The specimen was blood. The CDR3 here is CASSEYSGPQETQYF. For the CDR3, the DNA is TGTGCCAGCAGTGAATATTCGGGACCCCAAGAGACCCAGTACTTC.